Below, 5 T cell receptor beta chains from the same sample are listed, as sequenced in a study of blood T cell repertoires in COVID-19. Libraries were prepared by immunoSEQ multiplex PCR; TCRdb keeps only in-frame clonotypes and omits some of them. The profile shows roughly 300,000 clones, under 90% of them singletons. The sequenced material came from peripheral blood. The receptors derive from an older woman with active or convalescent COVID-19.

The chain has TRBV5-6 and TRBJ2-2, with 8 bases fitting TRBD2. CDR1 SGHDT and CDR2 YYEEEE come from the germline V gene. This CDR3 spans 16 amino acids. The trim removed 4 bases at V and 4 bases at J, leaving 9 bases unmatched. The CDR3 DNA reads as TGTGCCAGCAGCCCGGGACTAGAGGTCCCCACCGGGGAGCTGTTTTTT. It translates to CASSPGLEVPTGELFF.

In the case of this clone: This sample includes further DNA sequences coding for the same CDR3. The chain's CDR3 is CASSPLGGGDTEAFF. The CDR3 coding sequence is TGCGCCAGCAGCCCCCTCGGGGGGGGAGACACTGAAGCTTTCTTT. This sequence joins TRBV4-1 and TRBJ1-1; perhaps TRBD1 as D (5 bases). Trimming took 4 bases from V and 3 from J, leaving 15 bases between them. The CDR3 has 15 residues. Germline CDR1 MGHRA, CDR2 YSYEKL.

The rearrangement uses TRBV15 and TRBJ1-2; 8 positions match TRBD1. This CDR3 spans 14 amino acids. V trimming: 1 base; J trimming: 8 bases; junction bases outside the gene matches: 6. The germline CDR1 and CDR2 sequences are LNHNV and YYDKDF (reference sequence). The CDR3 loop is CATSRGQGTGGYTF. Here the CDR3 DNA reads TGTGCCACCAGCAGAGGACAGGGGACGGGAGGCTACACCTTC. Variable domain in full (rest from reference TRBV15 and TRBJ1-2): DAMVIQNPRYQVTQFGKPVTLSCSQTLNHNVMYWYQQKSSQAPKLLFHYYDKDFNNEADTPDNFQSRRPNTSFCFLDIRSPGLGDTAMYLCATSRGQGTGGYTFGSGTRLTVV.

The chain uses TRBV4-3 and TRBJ1-1, with 7 bases identical to TRBD1. Germline V gene lookup returns CDR1 LGHNA and CDR2 YSLEER. This CDR3 spans 16 amino acids. The V and J ends lost 0 bases and 2 bases, in that order; junction bases with no gene match: 6. CDR3 bases: TGCGCCAGCAGCCAAGACCGGACAGGTGATAACACTGAAGCTTTCTTT. This gives the protein CASSQDRTGDNTEAFF.

The rearrangement links TRBV9 to TRBJ2-3, with 12 bases that match TRBD2. This CDR3 region has 17 residues. J was trimmed by 3 bases and V by 1 base; bases with no gene match: 6. Germline-derived CDR1 and CDR2 are SGDLS and YYNGEE. CDR3 in amino acids: CASSVSSGGAITDTQYF. CDR3 DNA sequence: TGTGCCAGCAGCGTATCTAGCGGGGGGGCTATTACAGATACGCAGTATTTT.